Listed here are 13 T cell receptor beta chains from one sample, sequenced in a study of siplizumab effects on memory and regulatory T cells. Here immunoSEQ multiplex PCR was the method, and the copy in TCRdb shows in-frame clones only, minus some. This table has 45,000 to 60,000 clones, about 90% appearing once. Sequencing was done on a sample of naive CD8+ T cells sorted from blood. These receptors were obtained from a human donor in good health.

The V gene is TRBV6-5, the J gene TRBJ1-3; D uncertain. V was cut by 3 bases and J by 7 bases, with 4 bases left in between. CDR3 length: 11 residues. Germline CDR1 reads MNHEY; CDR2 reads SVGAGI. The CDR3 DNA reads TGTGCCAGCAGTTATAGTAACACCATATATTTT. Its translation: CASSYSNTIYF.

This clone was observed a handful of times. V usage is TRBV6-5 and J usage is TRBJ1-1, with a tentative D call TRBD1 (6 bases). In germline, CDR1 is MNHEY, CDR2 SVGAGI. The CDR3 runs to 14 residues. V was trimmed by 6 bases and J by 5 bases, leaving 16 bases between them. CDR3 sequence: CASRQTGVRTEAFF. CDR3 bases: TGTGCCAGCAGGCAGACAGGTGTGAGGACTGAAGCTTTCTTT.

DNA of the CDR3: TGTGCCAGCAGCGTAGGAGGGGGTAATTCACCCCTCCACTTT. It encodes CASSVGGGNSPLHF. This sequence joins TRBV9 and TRBJ1-6, with a weak D call TRBD1 (6 bases). CDR3 length: 14 amino acids. V lost 0 bases to trimming and J lost 6 bases, with 7 bases between them. In germline, CDR1 is SGDLS, CDR2 YYNGEE.

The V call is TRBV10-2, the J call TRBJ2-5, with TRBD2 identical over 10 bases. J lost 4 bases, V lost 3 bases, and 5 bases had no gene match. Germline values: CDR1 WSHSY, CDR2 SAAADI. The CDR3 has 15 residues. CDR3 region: CASSDGTSVGETQYF. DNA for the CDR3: TGCGCCAGCAGTGATGGGACTAGCGTGGGAGAGACCCAGTACTTC.

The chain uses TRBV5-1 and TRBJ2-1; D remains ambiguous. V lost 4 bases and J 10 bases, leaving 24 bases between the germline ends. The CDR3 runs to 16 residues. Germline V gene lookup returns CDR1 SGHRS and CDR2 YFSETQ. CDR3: CASSPPSVGQPVEQFF. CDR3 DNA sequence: TGCGCCAGCAGCCCTCCGTCCGTCGGGCAGCCTGTAGAGCAGTTCTTC.

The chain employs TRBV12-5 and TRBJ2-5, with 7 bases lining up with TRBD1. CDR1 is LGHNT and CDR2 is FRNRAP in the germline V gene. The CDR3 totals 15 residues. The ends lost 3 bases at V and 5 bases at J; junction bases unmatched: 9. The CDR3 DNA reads TGTGCTAGTGGTTTCGGAGAGACAGGGTGGGAGACCCAGTACTTC. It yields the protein CASGFGETGWETQYF.

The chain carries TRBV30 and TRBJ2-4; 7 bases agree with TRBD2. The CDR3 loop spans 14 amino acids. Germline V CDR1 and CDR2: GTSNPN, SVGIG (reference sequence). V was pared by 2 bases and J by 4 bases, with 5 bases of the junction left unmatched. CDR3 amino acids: CAWSLAGEKNIQYF. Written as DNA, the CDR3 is TGTGCCTGGAGTCTGGCGGGGGAAAAAAACATTCAGTACTTC.

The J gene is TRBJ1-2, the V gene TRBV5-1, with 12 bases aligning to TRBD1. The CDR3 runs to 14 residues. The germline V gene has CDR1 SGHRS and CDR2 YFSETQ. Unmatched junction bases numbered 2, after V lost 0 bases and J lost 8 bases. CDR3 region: CASSLGDRGQGYTF. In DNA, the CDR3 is TGCGCCAGCAGCTTGGGGGACAGGGGGCAAGGCTACACCTTC. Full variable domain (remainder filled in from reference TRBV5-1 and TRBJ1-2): KAGVTQTPRYLIKTRGQQVTLSCSPISGHRSVSWYQQTPGQGLQFLFEYFSETQRNKGNFPGRFSGRQFSNSRSEMNVSTLELGDSALYLCASSLGDRGQGYTFGSGTRLTVV.

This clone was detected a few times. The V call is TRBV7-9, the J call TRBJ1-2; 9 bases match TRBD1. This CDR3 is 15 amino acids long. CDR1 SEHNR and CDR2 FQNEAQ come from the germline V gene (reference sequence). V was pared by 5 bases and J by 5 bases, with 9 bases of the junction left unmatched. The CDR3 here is CASSPPSQGAYGYTF. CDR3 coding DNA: TGTGCCAGCAGCCCCCCGTCACAGGGGGCTTATGGCTACACCTTC. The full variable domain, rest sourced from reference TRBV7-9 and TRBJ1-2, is DTGVSQNPRHKITKRGQNVTFRCDPISEHNRLYWYRQTLGQGPEFLTYFQNEAQLEKSRLLSDRFSAERPKGSFSTLEIQRTEQGDSAMYLCASSPPSQGAYGYTFGSGTRLTVV.

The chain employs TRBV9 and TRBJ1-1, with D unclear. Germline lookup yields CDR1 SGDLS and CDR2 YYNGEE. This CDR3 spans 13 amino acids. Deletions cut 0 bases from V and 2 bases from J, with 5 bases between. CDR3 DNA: TGTGCCAGCAGCGTAGGGAGAAACACTGAAGCTTTCTTT. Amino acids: CASSVGRNTEAFF.

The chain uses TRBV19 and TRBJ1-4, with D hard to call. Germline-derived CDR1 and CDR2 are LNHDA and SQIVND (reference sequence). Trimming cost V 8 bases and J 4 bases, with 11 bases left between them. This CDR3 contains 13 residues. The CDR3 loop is CASVRAFNEKLFF. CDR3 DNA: TGTGCCAGTGTCCGGGCCTTTAATGAAAAACTGTTTTTT. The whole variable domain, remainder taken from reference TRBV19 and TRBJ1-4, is DGGITQSPKYLFRKEGQNVTLSCEQNLNHDAMYWYRQDPGQGLRLIYYSQIVNDFQKGDIAEGYSVSREKKESFPLTVTSAQKNPTAFYLCASVRAFNEKLFFGSGTQLSVL.

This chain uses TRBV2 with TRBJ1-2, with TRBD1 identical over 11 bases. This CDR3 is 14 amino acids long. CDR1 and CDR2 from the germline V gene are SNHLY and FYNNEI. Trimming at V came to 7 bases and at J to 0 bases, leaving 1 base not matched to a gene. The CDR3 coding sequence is TGTGCCAGCAAGGACAGGGGGCCTAACTATGGCTACACCTTC. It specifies CASKDRGPNYGYTF.

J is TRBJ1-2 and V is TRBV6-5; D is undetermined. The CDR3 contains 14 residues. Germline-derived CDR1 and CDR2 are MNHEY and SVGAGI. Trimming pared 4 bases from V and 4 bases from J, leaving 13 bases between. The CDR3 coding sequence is TGTGCCAGCAGTTCCGTAAGGGATTTCTATGGCTACACCTTC. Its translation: CASSSVRDFYGYTF.